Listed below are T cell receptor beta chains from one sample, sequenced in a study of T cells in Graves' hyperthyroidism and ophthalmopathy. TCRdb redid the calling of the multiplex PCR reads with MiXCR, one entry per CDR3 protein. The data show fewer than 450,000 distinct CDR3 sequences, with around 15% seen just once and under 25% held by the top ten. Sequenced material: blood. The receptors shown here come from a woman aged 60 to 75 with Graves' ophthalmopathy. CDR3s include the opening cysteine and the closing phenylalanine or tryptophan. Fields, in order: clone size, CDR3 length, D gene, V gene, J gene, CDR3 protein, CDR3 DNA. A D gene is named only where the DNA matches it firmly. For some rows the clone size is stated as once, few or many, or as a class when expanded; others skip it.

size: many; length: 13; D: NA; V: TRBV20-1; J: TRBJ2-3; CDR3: CSAGGGGTDTQYF; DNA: TGCAGTGCAGGGGGGGGTGGAACAGATACGCAGTATTTT
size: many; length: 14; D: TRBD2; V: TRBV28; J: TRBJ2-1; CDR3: CASKPGGTYNEQFF; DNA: TGTGCCAGCAAGCCGGGGGGAACCTACAATGAGCAGTTCTTC
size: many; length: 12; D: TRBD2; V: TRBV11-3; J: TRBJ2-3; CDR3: CASSSEAGKQYF; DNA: TGTGCCAGCAGCTCTGAAGCGGGAAAGCAGTATTTT
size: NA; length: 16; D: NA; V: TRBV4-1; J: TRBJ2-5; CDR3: CASSQVSGSPGETQYF; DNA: TGCGCCAGCAGCCAAGTTTCCGGGTCTCCGGGGGAGACCCAGTACTTC
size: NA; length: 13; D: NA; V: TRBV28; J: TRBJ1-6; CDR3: CASMDRAYSPLHF; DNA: TGTGCCAGCATGGACAGAGCCTATTCACCCCTCCACTTT
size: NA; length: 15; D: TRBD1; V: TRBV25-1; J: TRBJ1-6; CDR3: CASSDWDRPNSPLHF; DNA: TGTGCCAGCAGTGATTGGGACAGGCCAAATTCACCCCTCCACTTT
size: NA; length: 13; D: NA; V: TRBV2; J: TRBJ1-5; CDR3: CVSSEGRNQPQHF; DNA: TGTGTCAGCAGTGAGGGCAGAAATCAGCCCCAGCATTTT
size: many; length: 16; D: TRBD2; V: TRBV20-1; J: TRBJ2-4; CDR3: CSAGVESGIAKNIQYF; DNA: TGCAGTGCTGGGGTAGAAAGCGGGATAGCCAAAAACATTCAGTACTTC
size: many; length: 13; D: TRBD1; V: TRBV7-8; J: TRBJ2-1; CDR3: CASSTTGYIEQFF; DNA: TGTGCCAGCAGCACGACAGGGTACATTGAGCAGTTCTTC
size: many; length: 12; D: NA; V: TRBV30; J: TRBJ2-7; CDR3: CAWSVSHREQYF; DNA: TGTGCCTGGAGTGTATCTCATAGGGAGCAGTACTTC
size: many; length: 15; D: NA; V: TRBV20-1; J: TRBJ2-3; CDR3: CSARDLATFTDTQYF; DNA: TGCAGTGCTAGAGATTTAGCAACCTTCACAGATACGCAGTATTTT
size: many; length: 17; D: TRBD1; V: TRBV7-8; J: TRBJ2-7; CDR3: CASSSRGRQGRSYEQYF; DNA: TGTGCCAGCAGCTCCCGAGGGAGACAGGGGCGATCCTACGAGCAGTACTTC
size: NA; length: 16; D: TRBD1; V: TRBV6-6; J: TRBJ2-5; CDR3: CASSYPDRGIGETQYF; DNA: TGTGCCAGCAGTTACCCCGACAGGGGGATCGGAGAGACCCAGTACTTC
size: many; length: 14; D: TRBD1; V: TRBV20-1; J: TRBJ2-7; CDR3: CSARARGQGTEQYF; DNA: TGCAGTGCTAGAGCGAGGGGGCAGGGGACCGAGCAGTACTTC
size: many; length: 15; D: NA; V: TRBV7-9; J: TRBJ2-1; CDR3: CASSLALAYIGEQFF; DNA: TGTGCCAGCAGCTTAGCGTTGGCTTACATAGGTGAGCAGTTCTTC
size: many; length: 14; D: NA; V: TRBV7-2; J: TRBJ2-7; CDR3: CASSFDAGSYEQYF; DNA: TGTGCCAGCAGTTTTGACGCAGGCTCCTACGAGCAGTACTTC
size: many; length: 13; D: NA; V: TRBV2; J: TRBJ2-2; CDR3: CASSGINTGELFF; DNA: TGTGCCAGCAGCGGAATAAACACCGGGGAGCTGTTTTTT
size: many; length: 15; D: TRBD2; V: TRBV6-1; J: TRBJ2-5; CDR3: CASSRWREGQETQYF; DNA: TGTGCCAGCAGTCGATGGCGGGAGGGTCAAGAGACCCAGTACTTC
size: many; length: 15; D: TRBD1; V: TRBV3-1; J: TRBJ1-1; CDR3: CASSQDGGQGLGAFF; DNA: TGTGCCAGCAGCCAAGATGGGGGACAGGGGTTGGGAGCTTTCTTT
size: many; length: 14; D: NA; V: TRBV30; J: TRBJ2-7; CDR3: CAWRSGPGSYEQYF; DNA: TGTGCCTGGCGTTCAGGGCCTGGCTCCTACGAGCAGTACTTC
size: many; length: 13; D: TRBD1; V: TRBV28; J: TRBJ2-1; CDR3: CASRDRELNEQFF; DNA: TGTGCCAGCAGAGACAGGGAACTCAATGAGCAGTTCTTC
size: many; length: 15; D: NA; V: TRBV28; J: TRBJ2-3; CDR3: CASGTVPYSTDTQYF; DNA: TGTGCCAGCGGTACAGTGCCGTATAGCACAGATACGCAGTATTTT
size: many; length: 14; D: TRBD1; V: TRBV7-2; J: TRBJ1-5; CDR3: CASSLLTGRGPQHF; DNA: TGTGCCAGCAGCTTATTGACAGGGAGGGGGCCCCAGCATTTT
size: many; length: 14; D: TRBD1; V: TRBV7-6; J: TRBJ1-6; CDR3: CASSIRTGRSPLHF; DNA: TGTGCCAGCAGCATCCGGACAGGGCGTTCACCCCTCCACTTT